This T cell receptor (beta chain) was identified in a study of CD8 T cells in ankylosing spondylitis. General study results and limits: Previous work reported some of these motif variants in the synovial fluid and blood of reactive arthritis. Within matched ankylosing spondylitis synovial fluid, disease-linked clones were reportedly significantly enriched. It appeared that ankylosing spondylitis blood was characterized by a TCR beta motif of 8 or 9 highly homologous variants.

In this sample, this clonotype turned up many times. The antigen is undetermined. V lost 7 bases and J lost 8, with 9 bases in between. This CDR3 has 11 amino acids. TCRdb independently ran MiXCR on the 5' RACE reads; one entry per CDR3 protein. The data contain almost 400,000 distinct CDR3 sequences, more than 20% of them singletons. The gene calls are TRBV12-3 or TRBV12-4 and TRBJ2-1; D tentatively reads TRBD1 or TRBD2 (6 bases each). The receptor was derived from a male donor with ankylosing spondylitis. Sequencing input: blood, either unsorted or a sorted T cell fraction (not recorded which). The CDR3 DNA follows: TGTGCCAGCACCCGGGGGCATGAGCAGTTCTTC. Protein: CASTRGHEQFF.